This T cell receptor (beta chain) is drawn from a study of blood T cell repertoires in COVID-19 (dated by TCRdb to 2019 to 2021). At the level of the whole study: Samples covering the acute and convalescent phases of COVID-19 were provided by collaborators in the United States, Italy and Spain. The material from the prospective study consisted of cDNA or gDNA derived from T cells, B-cell-depleted T cells, or PBMCs. The sample metadata nearly always contained a de-identified subject ID, COVID-19 status, age in years and sex. Samples were obtained from the ongoing ImmuneRACE study (first 160 participants) and from over 1,000 subjects provided by 6 global collaborators. The repertoires were released in a freely available public database intended as a resource for research on the immune response to SARS-CoV-2. Subjects who had been exposed to COVID-19, were actively infected with it, or had recovered from it provided the deeply sampled blood TCRbeta repertoires that made up the dataset. Where HLA class I and class II types were available, the types were taken from metadata supplied by the sample provider, not from assay-based typing.

Results the study describes overall, beyond this receptor: How much clinical and demographic metadata was included differed by source and by participant, and the metadata was provided uncurated.

Of note for this clone: The clone's antigen remains unknown. Base qualities are not recorded, but no much larger clone differs from it by a single base.

TCRbeta CDR3 regions were amplified from genomic DNA by means of the immunoSEQ Assay, a bias-controlled multiplex PCR. In the source study's methods: The number of nucleated cells in each sample was estimated by amplification of reference gene primers within the assay. To quantify the absolute abundance of each unique TCRbeta CDR3 rearrangement, sequence reads were collapsed and filtered. For each sample, productive Simpson clonality was calculated as the square root of Simpson's diversity index over productive rearrangements. TCRdb took this table from immuneACCESS and kept in-frame rearrangements with V and J called. Such tables lack part of the clones; where checked against another copy, unresolved V genes explain under half of the gap, and the rest is unexplained. V, J and clone size derive from that table, while D and trimming were established from the DNA sequence. The sample has about 210,000 clones on record, 87% of them singletons. Over 9% of the sample is taken by the ten largest.

In the prospective study, participants were roughly 18 to 95 years old, resided in about two dozen geographic areas of the United States, and were enrolled through a virtual design. In the prospective study, cohorts were assigned on the basis of participant-reported clinical history obtained from a screening survey and a study questionnaire. Each participant in the prospective study had whole blood, serum and a nasopharyngeal or oropharyngeal swab collected by mobile phlebotomists. Additional blood draws and questionnaires over an approximately 2-month period could optionally be provided by prospective study participants. Before DNA extraction, blood samples from the prospective study were shipped at room temperature or frozen. Deletion took 3 bases off V and 3 bases off J, with a span of 15 bases between the germline ends. CDR1 and CDR2 are read off the germline V gene as MGHDK and SYGVNS. The CDR3 spans 16 residues, from the cysteine through the phenylalanine. Of the read, only the CDR3 DNA is kept; its 48 bases are in frame from base 1.

This sequence was found in a man aged 18 to 35 with acute COVID-19. Sequencing was carried out using PBMCs or T cells enriched from blood (not recorded which). The chain joins TRBV25-1 to TRBJ1-5; perhaps TRBD1 is the D gene, with 6 bases matching. The CDR3 reads CASSDSRDRNNQPQHF. DNA sequence: TGTGCCAGCAGTGACAGCCGAGACAGGAACAATCAGCCCCAGCATTTT. The reference TRBV25-1 and TRBJ1-5 proteins fill in what lies around the CDR3, so the full variable domain reads EADIYQTPRYLVIGTGKKITLECSQTMGHDKMYWYQQDPGMELHLIHYSYGVNSTEKGDLSSESTVSRIRTEHFPLTLESARPSHTSQYLCASSDSRDRNNQPQHFGDGTRLSIL.